The next 14 T cell receptor beta chains were all read from a single sample in a study of T-cell memory formation after mild COVID-19. TCRdb analysed the 5' RACE reads with MiXCR anew, one entry per CDR3 protein. The data contain around 340,000 distinct CDR3 sequences, approximately 13% of them singletons. Sequenced sample: PBMCs or a T cell subset sorted from them (not recorded which). The receptors stem from a man between 18 and 29 years old who had mild COVID-19 (a few samples of this study predate the infection). Cell type and time point are not known.

This clonotype was counted a few times. The J gene is TRBJ1-6, the V gene TRBV7-6, with a weak D call TRBD1 (6 bases). Looked up from germline, CDR1 is SGHVS and CDR2 is FNYEAQ. CDR3 length: 16 amino acids. The ends were cut back, 5 bases at V and 4 bases at J, with 15 bases in the middle. This CDR3 reads CASSLLTGQYNSPLHF. Written as DNA, the CDR3 is TGTGCCAGCAGCCTACTCACCGGACAGTATAATTCACCCCTCCACTTT.

This clonotype was picked up a small number of times. V and J are TRBV5-1 and TRBJ1-2; possible D gene TRBD1, 5 bases. The CDR3 is 14 amino acids. Trimming pared 1 base from V and 4 bases from J, leaving 11 bases between. In germline, CDR1 is SGHRS, CDR2 YFSETQ. As DNA, the CDR3 is TGCGCCAGCAGCTTGAGTGCCGGGGGCTATGGCTACACCTTC. This sequence encodes CASSLSAGGYGYTF.

This clonotype came up a few times. The rearrangement links TRBV4-3 to TRBJ2-3; D is uncertain. Per the germline V gene, CDR1 is LGHNA and CDR2 is YSLEER. The V and J ends lost 1 base and 0 bases respectively, with 8 bases between them. This CDR3 region has 15 residues. The CDR3 DNA follows: TGCGCCAGCAGCCAAGGAGATGGGAGCACAGATACGCAGTATTTT. Amino acids: CASSQGDGSTDTQYF.

This clonotype was counted a few times. The chain combines TRBV19 with TRBJ1-4; D not certain. Germline loops: CDR1 LNHDA, CDR2 SQIVND (reference sequence). CDR3 length: 15 residues. V was trimmed by 3 bases and J by 5 bases, leaving 13 bases between them. The CDR3 DNA reads as TGTGCCAGTAGTATTCGTGGAGCTCGAAATGAAAAACTGTTTTTT. It specifies CASSIRGARNEKLFF.

This clonotype came up a few times. The rearrangement uses TRBV20-1 and TRBJ1-5; tentatively, D is TRBD1 (5 bases). The CDR3 loop spans 16 amino acids. Per germline, CDR1 DFQATT and CDR2 SNEGSKA (reference sequence). The V end was cut by 2 bases, the J end by 5 bases, with 19 bases between. CDR3 nucleotides: TGCAGTGCTAGACCTCCAGGGTCCCGGTTCGATCAGCCCCAGCATTTT. Translation: CSARPPGSRFDQPQHF.

This clonotype was recorded many times. V usage is TRBV25-1 and J usage is TRBJ2-7, with D perhaps assigned TRBD1 or TRBD2 (5 bases each). The ends were cut back, 6 bases at V and 2 bases at J, with 14 bases in the middle. This CDR3 is built from 14 residues. Germline V gene data show CDR1 as MGHDK and CDR2 as SYGVNS. The CDR3 protein is CASSRDRGTYEQYF. In DNA form, the CDR3 reads TGTGCCAGCAGCCGGGACCGGGGAACCTACGAGCAGTACTTC.

This chain links TRBV3-1 with TRBJ2-3, with D perhaps matching TRBD2 (5 bases). The CDR3 consists of 15 residues. The germline CDR1 and CDR2 sequences are LGHDT and YNNKEL (reference sequence). V dropped 5 bases and J dropped 1 base, with 13 bases sitting between them. The CDR3 protein is CASSARDLGTDTQYF. The CDR3 nucleotides read TGTGCCAGCAGCGCGAGGGATTTGGGCACAGATACGCAGTATTTT.

This chain connects TRBV28 to TRBJ2-3, with D perhaps matching TRBD2 (6 bases). CDR3 length: 15 amino acids. Looked up from germline, CDR1 is MDHEN and CDR2 is SYDVKM. Trimming stripped 6 bases from V and 6 bases from J, with 19 bases between. The CDR3 sequence: CASRGSAGKADTQYF. The CDR3 DNA sequence: TGTGCCAGCAGGGGATCTGCGGGAAAGGCGGATACGCAGTATTTT.

The CDR3 sequence: CASSLSRGGEKLFF. CDR3 coding DNA: TGTGCCAGCAGCTTATCCCGGGGTGGTGAAAAACTGTTTTTT. This chain joins TRBV7-2 and TRBJ1-4; D gene uncertain. Germline loops: CDR1 SGHTA, CDR2 FQGNSA. The CDR3 is 14 residues long. The ends were cut back, 2 bases at V and 7 bases at J, with 11 bases in the middle.

This chain links TRBV9 with TRBJ2-5, with TRBD2 as a possible D gene (6 bases). Trimming shortened V by 0 bases and J by 1 base, and 10 bases separated the two germline ends. This CDR3 contains 15 residues. The germline gives CDR1 SGDLS, CDR2 YYNGEE. The CDR3 loop reads CASSVGVAAQETQYF. CDR3 bases: TGTGCCAGCAGCGTAGGGGTAGCGGCCCAAGAGACCCAGTACTTC. The full variable domain, rest sourced from reference TRBV9 and TRBJ2-5, is DSGVTQTPKHLITATGQRVTLRCSPRSGDLSVYWYQQSLDQGLQFLIQYYNGEERAKGNILERFSAQQFPDLHSELNLSSLELGDSALYFCASSVGVAAQETQYFGPGTRLLVL.

This clonotype was recorded only once. The V and J genes are TRBV20-1 and TRBJ1-6, with D perhaps matching TRBD1 (5 bases). Germline assignment: CDR1 DFQATT and CDR2 SNEGSKA (reference sequence). Trimming shortened V by 6 bases and J by 2 bases, and 17 bases separated the two germline ends. The CDR3 extends over 16 amino acids. This CDR3 reads CSARIRVVTYNSPLHF. The CDR3 coding sequence is TGCAGTGCCAGAATCAGGGTCGTAACCTATAATTCACCCCTCCACTTT.

This clonotype was recorded a few times. V usage is TRBV9 and J usage is TRBJ2-2, with D perhaps assigned TRBD1 or TRBD2 (6 bases each). With 4 bases removed from V and 5 bases from J, the gap between germline ends came to 15 bases. The CDR3 covers 15 residues. Germline assignment: CDR1 SGDLS and CDR2 YYNGEE. CDR3 sequence: CASSRGTHVTGELFF. The CDR3 nucleotides read TGTGCCAGCAGCCGCGGGACACACGTTACCGGGGAGCTGTTTTTT.

This clonotype was recorded at least ten times. V and J are TRBV6-2 or TRBV6-3 and TRBJ2-3; no clear D gene. The V end lost 6 bases, the J end lost 2 bases, and 6 bases lay between the germline ends. Germline V gene data show CDR1 as MNHEY and CDR2 as SVGEGT. There are 12 residues in the CDR3. DNA of the CDR3: TGTGCCAGCAGCCGCTTCACAGATACGCAGTATTTT. As protein: CASSRFTDTQYF.

Comments on this clonotype: A much larger clone lies one base from this, so it may be a read error. The chain uses TRBV5-1 and TRBJ1-2; possible D gene TRBD1, 6 bases. The germline V gene encodes CDR1 SGHRS and CDR2 YFSETQ. V lost 4 bases to trimming and J lost 5 bases, with 18 bases between them. This CDR3 is 15 amino acids long. The CDR3 loop is CASSEGHREDYGYTF. CDR3 sequence (DNA): TGCGCCAGCAGCGAGGGACACCGGGAGGATTATGGCTACACCTTC.